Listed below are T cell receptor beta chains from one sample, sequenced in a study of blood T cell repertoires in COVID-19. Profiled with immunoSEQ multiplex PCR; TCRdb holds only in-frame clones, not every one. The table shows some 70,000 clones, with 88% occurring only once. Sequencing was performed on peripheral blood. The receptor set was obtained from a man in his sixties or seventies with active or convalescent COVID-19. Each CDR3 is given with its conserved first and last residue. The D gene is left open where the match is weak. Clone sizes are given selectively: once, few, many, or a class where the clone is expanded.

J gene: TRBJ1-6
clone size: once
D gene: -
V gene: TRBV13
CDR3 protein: CASSLVQSSYNSPLHF
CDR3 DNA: TGTGCCAGCAGCTTGGTACAGAGCTCCTATAATTCACCCCTCCACTTT

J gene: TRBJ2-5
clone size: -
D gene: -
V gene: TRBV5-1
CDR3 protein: CASSLGVWTWQRQETQYF
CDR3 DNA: TGCGCCAGCAGCTTGGGCGTTTGGACTTGGCAGAGACAAGAGACCCAGTACTTC

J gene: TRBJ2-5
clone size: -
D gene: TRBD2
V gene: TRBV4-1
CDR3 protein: CASSQGLAGGFREETQYF
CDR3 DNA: TGCGCCAGCAGCCAGGGACTAGCGGGAGGCTTTAGAGAAGAGACCCAGTACTTC

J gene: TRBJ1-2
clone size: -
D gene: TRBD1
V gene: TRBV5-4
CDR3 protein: CASSGRQGHYGYTF
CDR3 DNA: TGTGCCAGCAGCGGGAGACAGGGCCACTATGGCTACACCTTC

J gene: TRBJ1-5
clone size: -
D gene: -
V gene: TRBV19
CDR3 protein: CASSGGGNQPQHF
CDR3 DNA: TGTGCCAGTAGTGGGGGGGGAAATCAGCCCCAGCATTTT

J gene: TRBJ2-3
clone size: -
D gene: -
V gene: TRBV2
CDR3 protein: CASSVVRRSTDTQYF
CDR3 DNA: TGTGCCAGCAGTGTAGTCAGGCGTTCCACAGATACGCAGTATTTT

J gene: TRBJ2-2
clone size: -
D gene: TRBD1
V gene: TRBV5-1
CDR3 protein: CASSQGQGSTGELFF
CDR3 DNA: TGCGCCAGCAGTCAAGGACAGGGGAGTACCGGGGAGCTGTTTTTT

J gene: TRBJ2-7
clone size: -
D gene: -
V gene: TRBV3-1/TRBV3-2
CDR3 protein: CASSPSPLVGSYEQYF
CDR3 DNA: TGTGCCAGCAGCCCCTCCCCACTAGTCGGCTCCTACGAGCAGTACTTC

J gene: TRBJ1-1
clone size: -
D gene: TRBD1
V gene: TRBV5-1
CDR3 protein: CASSLDGQGLNTEAFF
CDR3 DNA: TGCGCCAGCAGCTTAGACGGACAGGGATTGAACACTGAAGCTTTCTTT

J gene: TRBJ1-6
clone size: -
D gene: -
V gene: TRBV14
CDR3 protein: CASSHRNSPLHF
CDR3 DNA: TGTGCCAGCAGCCACCGTAATTCACCCCTCCACTTT

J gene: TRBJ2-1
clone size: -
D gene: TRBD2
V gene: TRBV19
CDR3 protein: CASSKGLAGPEQFF
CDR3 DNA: TGTGCCAGTAGTAAAGGGCTAGCGGGGCCTGAGCAGTTCTTC

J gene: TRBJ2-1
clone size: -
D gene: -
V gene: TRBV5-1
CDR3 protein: CASSFGGSYNEQFF
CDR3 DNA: TGCGCCAGCAGCTTTGGCGGGTCCTATAATGAGCAGTTCTTC

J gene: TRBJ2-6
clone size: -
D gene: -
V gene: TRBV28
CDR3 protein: CASSPTAGANVLTF
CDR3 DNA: TGTGCCAGCAGTCCAACGGCTGGGGCCAACGTCCTGACTTTC

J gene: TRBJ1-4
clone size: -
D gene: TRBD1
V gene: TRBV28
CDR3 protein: CASSLSGQGQHEKLFF
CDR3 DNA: TGTGCCAGCAGTTTATCGGGACAGGGGCAGCATGAAAAACTGTTTTTT

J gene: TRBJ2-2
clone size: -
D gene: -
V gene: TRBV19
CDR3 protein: CASSPGGPNTGELFF
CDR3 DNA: TGTGCCAGTAGCCCGGGGGGCCCGAACACCGGGGAGCTGTTTTTT

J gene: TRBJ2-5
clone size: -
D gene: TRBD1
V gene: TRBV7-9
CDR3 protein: CASSSDINRGKETQYF
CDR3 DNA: TGTGCCAGCAGCTCTGACATAAACAGGGGGAAAGAGACCCAGTACTTC

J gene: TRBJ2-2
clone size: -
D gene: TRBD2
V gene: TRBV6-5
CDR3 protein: CASKRGGAGELFF
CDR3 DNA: TGTGCCAGTAAGCGGGGGGGTGCCGGGGAGCTGTTTTTT

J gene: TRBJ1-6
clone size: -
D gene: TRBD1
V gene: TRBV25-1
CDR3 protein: CASSEGQDYNSPLHF
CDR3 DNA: TGTGCCAGCAGTGAGGGACAGGATTATAATTCACCCCTCCACTTT

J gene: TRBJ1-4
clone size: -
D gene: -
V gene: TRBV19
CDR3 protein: CASRGYGLRAENEKLFF
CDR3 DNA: TGTGCCAGTAGAGGGTATGGGTTGAGGGCCGAAAATGAAAAACTGTTTTTT

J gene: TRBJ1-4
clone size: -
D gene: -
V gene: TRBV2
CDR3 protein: CASRVLVANEKLFF
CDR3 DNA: TGTGCCAGTCGAGTGTTGGTTGCAAATGAAAAACTGTTTTTT

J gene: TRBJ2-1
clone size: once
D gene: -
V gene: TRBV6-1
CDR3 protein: CASSDLLGRRGDEQFF
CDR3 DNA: TGTGCCAGCAGTGACCTTTTAGGAAGGAGGGGCGATGAGCAGTTCTTC

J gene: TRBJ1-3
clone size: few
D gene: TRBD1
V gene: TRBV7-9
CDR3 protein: CASSQGRGPNTIYF
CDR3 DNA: TGTGCCAGCAGCCAAGGCAGGGGGCCGAACACCATATATTTT

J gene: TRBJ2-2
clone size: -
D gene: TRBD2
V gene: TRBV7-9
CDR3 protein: CASSLGRETGELFF
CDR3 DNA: TGTGCCAGCAGCTTAGGGCGGGAGACCGGGGAGCTGTTTTTT

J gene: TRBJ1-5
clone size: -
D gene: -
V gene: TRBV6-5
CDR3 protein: CASRQGQPQHF
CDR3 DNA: TGTGCCAGCAGGCAGGGGCAGCCCCAGCATTTT

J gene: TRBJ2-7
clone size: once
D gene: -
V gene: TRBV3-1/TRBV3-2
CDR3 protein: CASSQDRRPAYEQYF
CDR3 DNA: TGTGCCAGCAGCCAAGATCGGAGACCCGCCTACGAGCAGTACTTC

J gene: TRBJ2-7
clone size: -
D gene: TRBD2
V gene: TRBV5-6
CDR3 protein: CASSSPPGGASEQYF
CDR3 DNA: TGTGCCAGCAGCTCTCCGCCGGGGGGAGCCTCCGAGCAGTACTTC

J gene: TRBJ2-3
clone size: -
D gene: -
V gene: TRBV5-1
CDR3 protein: CASSDTQDTQYF
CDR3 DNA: TGCGCCAGCAGCGACACTCAAGATACGCAGTATTTT

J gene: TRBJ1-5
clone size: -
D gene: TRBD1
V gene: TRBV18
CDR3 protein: CASSSKDRVYNQPQHF
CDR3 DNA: TGTGCCAGCTCATCAAAGGACAGGGTCTACAATCAGCCCCAGCATTTT

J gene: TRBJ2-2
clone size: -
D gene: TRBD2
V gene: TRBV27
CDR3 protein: CASSLSTGGIEAGELFF
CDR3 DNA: TGTGCCAGCAGTTTATCGACGGGAGGGATTGAAGCCGGGGAGCTGTTTTTT

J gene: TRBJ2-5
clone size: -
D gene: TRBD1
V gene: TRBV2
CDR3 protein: CASSENRGETQYF
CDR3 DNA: TGTGCCAGCAGTGAAAACAGGGGGGAGACCCAGTACTTC

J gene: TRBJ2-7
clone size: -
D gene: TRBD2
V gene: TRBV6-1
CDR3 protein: CASSEGVAGVPYEQYF
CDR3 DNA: TGTGCCAGCAGTGAAGGCGTAGCGGGAGTCCCCTACGAGCAGTACTTC

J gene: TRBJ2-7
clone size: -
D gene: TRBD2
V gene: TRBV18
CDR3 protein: CASSSGTSGGPYEQYF
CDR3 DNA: TGTGCCAGCTCATCCGGGACTAGCGGGGGTCCCTACGAGCAGTACTTC

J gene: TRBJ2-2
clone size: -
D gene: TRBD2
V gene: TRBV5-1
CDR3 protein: CASSWTSGRTGELFF
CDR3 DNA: TGCGCCAGCAGCTGGACTAGCGGGAGAACCGGGGAGCTGTTTTTT

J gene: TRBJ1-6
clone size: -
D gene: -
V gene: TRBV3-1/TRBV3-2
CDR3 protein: CASSQGRYNSPLHF
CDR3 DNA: TGTGCCAGCAGCCAAGGTCGTTATAATTCACCCCTCCACTTT

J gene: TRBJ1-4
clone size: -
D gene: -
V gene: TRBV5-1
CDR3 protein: CASSLGGTNEKLFF
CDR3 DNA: TGCGCCAGCAGCTTGGGAGGGACTAATGAAAAACTGTTTTTT

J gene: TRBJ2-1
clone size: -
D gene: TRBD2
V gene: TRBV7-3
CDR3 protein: CASSLLAGSVNEQFF
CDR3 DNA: TGTGCCAGCAGCTTGCTAGCGGGGTCTGTCAATGAGCAGTTCTTC

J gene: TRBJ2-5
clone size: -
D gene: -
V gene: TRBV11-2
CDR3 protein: CASSSMRTAQETQYF
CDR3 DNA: TGTGCCAGCAGCTCCATGAGGACAGCCCAAGAGACCCAGTACTTC

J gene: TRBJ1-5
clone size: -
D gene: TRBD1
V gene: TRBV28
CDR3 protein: CASSFGTGVQPQHF
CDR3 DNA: TGTGCCAGCAGTTTTGGGACAGGGGTCCAGCCCCAGCATTTT

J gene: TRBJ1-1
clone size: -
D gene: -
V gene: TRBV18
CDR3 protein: CASSPSGHIMNTEAFF
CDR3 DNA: TGTGCCAGCTCACCGTCGGGACACATCATGAACACTGAAGCTTTCTTT

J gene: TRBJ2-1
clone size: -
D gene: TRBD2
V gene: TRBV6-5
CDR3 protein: CASSPGLAGKNEQFF
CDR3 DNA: TGTGCCAGCAGTCCGGGACTAGCGGGAAAAAATGAGCAGTTCTTC

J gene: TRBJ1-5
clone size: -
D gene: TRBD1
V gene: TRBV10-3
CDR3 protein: CAISGDRTGDIQPQHF
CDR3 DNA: TGTGCCATCAGTGGCGACAGGACAGGGGATATTCAGCCCCAGCATTTT

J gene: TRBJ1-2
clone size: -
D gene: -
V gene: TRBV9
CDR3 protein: CASSVAQTGYTF
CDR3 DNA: TGTGCCAGCAGCGTAGCACAGACCGGCTACACCTTC

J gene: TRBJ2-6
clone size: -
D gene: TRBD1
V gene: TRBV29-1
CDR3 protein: CSVQQGAGANVLTF
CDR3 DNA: TGCAGCGTTCAGCAGGGGGCTGGGGCCAACGTCCTGACTTTC

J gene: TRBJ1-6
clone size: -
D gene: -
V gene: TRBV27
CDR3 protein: CASSLLLDSSYNSPLHF
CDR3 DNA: TGTGCCAGCAGTTTACTTTTGGACAGCTCCTATAATTCACCCCTCCACTTT

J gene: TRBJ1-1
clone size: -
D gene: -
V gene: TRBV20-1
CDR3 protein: CSARDLEAFF
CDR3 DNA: TGCAGTGCTAGAGATCTCGAAGCTTTCTTT

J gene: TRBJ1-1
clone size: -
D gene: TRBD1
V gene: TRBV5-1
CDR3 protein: CASSLGQGSWGTEAFF
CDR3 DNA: TGCGCCAGCAGCTTGGGACAGGGAAGTTGGGGCACTGAAGCTTTCTTT

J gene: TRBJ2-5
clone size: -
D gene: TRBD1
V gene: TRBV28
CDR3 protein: CASSLTGEETQYF
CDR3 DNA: TGTGCCAGCAGCCTTACAGGGGAAGAGACCCAGTACTTC

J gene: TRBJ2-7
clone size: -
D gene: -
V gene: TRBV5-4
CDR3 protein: CASSLEGRTRGEYF
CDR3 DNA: TGTGCCAGCAGCTTGGAGGGGAGGACTAGGGGGGAGTACTTC

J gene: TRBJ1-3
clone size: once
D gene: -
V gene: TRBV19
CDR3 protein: CASSTSEAGNTIYF
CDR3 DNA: TGTGCCAGTAGTACCTCTGAGGCTGGAAACACCATATATTTT

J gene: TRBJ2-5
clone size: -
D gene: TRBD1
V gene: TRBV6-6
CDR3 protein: CASSYGQGPLQETQYF
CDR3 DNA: TGTGCCAGCAGTTATGGACAGGGGCCCCTCCAAGAGACCCAGTACTTC

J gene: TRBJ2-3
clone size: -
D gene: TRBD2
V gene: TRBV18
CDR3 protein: CASSPRSRGGSTDTQYF
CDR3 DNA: TGTGCCAGCTCACCTCGCAGCCGGGGGGGTAGCACAGATACGCAGTATTTT

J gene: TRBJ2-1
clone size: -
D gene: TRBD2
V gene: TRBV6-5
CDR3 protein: CASSSTSGRWQFF
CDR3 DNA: TGTGCCAGCAGTTCTACTAGCGGGAGGTGGCAGTTCTTC

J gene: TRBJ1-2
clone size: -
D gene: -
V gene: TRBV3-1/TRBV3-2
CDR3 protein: CASSQELRQTPSTF
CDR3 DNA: TGTGCCAGCAGCCAAGAGCTGAGACAGACTCCCTCCACCTTC

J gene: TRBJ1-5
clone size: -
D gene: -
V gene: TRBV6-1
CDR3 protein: CASSDSGNSNQPQHF
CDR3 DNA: TGTGCCAGCAGTGATTCGGGTAATAGCAATCAGCCCCAGCATTTT

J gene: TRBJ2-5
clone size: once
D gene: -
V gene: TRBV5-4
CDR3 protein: CASSLGAGLRQETQYF
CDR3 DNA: TGTGCCAGCAGCTTGGGGGCGGGCCTCCGCCAAGAGACCCAGTACTTC

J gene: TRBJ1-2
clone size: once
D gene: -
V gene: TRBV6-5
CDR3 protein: CASSPGHEGYTF
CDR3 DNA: TGTGCCAGCAGCCCGGGACATGAGGGCTACACCTTC

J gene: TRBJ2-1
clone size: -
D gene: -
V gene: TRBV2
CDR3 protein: CASSGDSLDNEQFF
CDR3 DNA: TGTGCCAGCAGTGGGGACTCGTTGGACAATGAGCAGTTCTTC

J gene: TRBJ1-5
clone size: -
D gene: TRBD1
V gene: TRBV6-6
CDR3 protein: CASSSQGALVQPQHF
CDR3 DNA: TGTGCCAGCAGTTCGCAGGGGGCCCTGGTACAGCCCCAGCATTTT

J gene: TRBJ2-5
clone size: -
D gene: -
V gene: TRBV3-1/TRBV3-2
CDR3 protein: CASNVLSGNFQETQYF
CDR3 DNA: TGTGCCAGCAACGTCCTTAGCGGTAACTTTCAAGAGACCCAGTACTTC